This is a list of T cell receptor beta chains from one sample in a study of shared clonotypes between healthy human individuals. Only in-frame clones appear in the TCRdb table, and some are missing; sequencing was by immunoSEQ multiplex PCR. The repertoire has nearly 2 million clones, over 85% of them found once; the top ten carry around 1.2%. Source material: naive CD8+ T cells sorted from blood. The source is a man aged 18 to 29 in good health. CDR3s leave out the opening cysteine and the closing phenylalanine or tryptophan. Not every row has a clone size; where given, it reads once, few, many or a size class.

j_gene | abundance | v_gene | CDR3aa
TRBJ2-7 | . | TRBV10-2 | ASSPGVSYEQY
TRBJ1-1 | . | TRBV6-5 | ATRLKGALDTEAF
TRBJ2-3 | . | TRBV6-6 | ASSSPVDTQY
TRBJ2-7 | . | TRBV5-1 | ASSLYGGAYEQY
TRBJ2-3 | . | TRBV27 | ASARRQGPDTQY
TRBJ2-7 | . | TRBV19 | ASSVRQGLYEQY
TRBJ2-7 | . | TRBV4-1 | ASSPKKASYEQY
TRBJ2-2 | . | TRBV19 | ASSMGIRPGELF
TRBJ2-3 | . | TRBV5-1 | ASSLDLAGWTDTQY
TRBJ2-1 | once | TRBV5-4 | ASSSGLAGVGEQF
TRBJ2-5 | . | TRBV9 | ASSVVAGKDGQETQY
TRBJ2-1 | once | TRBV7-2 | ASSQPGTHNEQF
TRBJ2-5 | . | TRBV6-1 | ASSEAQFRQGGETQY
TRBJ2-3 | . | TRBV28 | ASSSREADTQY
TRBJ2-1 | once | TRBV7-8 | ASSLWSFSNNEQF
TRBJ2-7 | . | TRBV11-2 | ASSLDLLLGQGLHEQY
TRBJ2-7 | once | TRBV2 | ASGARDEQY
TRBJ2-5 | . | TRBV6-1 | ASSERGVDRKLQETQY
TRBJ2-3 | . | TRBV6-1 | ASSERVGTDTQY
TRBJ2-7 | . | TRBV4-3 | ASSQDEGQGTSGSEQY
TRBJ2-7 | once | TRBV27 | ASSLITGPRNEQY
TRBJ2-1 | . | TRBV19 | ASSYWASGGLNEQF
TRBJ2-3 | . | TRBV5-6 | ASSLEGGGNVLTDTQY
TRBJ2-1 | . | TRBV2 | ASSKGRWGTGDSNEQF
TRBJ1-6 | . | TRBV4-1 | ASSFRTGGPNSPLH
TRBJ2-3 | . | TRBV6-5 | ASSLTPSGRDTQY
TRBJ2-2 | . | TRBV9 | ASSVGASMPPGELF
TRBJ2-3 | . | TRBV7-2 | ASSLGLSRSTDTQY
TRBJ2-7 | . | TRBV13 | ASSLRGDSLYEQY
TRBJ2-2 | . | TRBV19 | GSAPNTGELF
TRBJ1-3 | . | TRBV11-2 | ASSGLGNTIY
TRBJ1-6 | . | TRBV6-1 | ASSESYWDINNSPLH
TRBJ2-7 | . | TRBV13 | ASSLGASTGSRYEQY
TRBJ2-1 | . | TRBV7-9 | ASIKSEESYNEQF
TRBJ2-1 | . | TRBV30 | AWTDRTSGGYYNEQF
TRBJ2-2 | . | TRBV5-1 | ASTSYGTANTGELF
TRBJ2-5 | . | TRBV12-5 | ASGLGLAGQETQY
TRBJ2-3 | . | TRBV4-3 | ASSPTGTTPTDTQY
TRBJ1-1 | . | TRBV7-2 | ASSLARARRSEGAF
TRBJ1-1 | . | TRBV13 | ASSSTGTEAF
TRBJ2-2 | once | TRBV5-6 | ASIVGSSSGELF
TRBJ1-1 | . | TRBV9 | ASSVVQGPLPPEGTEAF
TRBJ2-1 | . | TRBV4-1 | ASSQGGTLPYNEQF
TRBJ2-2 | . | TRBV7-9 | ASILFTGGNGELF
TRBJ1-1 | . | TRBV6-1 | ASSEWGYTEAF
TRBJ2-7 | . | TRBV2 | ASSGTWDEAYEQY
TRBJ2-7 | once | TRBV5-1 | ASSGWTGDYEQY
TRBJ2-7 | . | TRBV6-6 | ASTETSYEQY
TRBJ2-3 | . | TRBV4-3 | ASSQDVSTDTQY
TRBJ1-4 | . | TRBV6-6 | ASKQYATNEKLF
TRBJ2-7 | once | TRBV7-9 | ASSLGIREQY
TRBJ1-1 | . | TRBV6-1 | ASSEFWGQGVNTEAF
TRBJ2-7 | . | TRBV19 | ASSMGSGYEQY
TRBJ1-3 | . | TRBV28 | ASSLDSSGNTIY
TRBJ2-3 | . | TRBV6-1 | ASSEVSGGSDTQY
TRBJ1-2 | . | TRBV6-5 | ASSPTGTANYGYT